This entry describes one T cell receptor (beta chain). This clonotype has at least ten counts. Its antigen is still unknown. Base qualities were left out, and no much larger clone turns up one base away. CDR1 and CDR2 (SGHRS, YFSETQ) derive from the germline V gene. Taken from cysteine to phenylalanine, the CDR3 has 15 residues. Solely the CDR3 DNA is kept, with 45 bases framed from the first base. V loses 4 bases, J loses 0 bases, and the germline ends lie 13 bases apart. This specimen comes from a study of CD8 T cells in ankylosing spondylitis (TCRdb year 2017). Broadly, across the study: The study profiled T cell receptor beta repertoires in healthy donors and ankylosing spondylitis patients to find disease-linked TCR variants. The whole study cohort included 108 healthy donors and 25 or so ankylosing spondylitis patients. Peripheral blood samples were taken, and synovial fluid was additionally collected from ankylosing spondylitis patients. Overall results and qualifications from the work: The disease-linked clones were reported as significantly enriched in matched synovial fluid samples from ankylosing spondylitis patients. Some of the motif variants had been reported before in the synovial fluid and blood of reactive arthritis patients, a finding that suggests common disease-initiation mechanisms. The disease-linked clones showed a CD8+ phenotype and occurred at relatively low frequencies in peripheral blood. A TCR beta motif made up of several highly homologous amino acid variants appeared to be characteristic of blood from ankylosing spondylitis patients.

The data were produced on an Illumina HiSeq 2500. TCR beta libraries were prepared by quantitative 5'-RACE with molecular barcodes. From the authors' description of their analysis: To identify disease-linked TCR variants, a new computational method was used, one built on a probabilistic model of VDJ rearrangement. TCRdb's own reprocessing of the public reads used fastp at Q25 and MiXCR and kept productive beta chains. Every distinct CDR3 protein forms one entry, paired with its most common genes and DNA. The V and J calls, along with clone size, are taken from TCRdb and not from the paper's own processing. This sample lists 200,000 to 250,000 distinct CDR3 sequences; about 10% were detected once. Together, the top ten hold about a fifth of the sample.

The sequenced material came from blood, either unsorted or a sorted T cell fraction (not recorded which). The chain links TRBV5-1 with TRBJ1-1; the D region possibly corresponds to TRBD1 (6 bases align). The TCR originated in a male donor with ankylosing spondylitis or in good health (not recorded which). The encoded CDR3 is CASSHMDSLNTEAFF. The DNA reads TGCGCCAGCAGCCACATGGACAGCCTGAACACTGAAGCTTTCTTT.